This T cell receptor (beta chain) was recovered during a study of T-cell reconstitution after alpha-beta-depleted transplantation in children. Overall study findings and caveats: Expanded clones from the graft, numbering several hundred, reportedly supplied alpha-beta T cells about two months after transplant. There were some patients whose high TCRbeta diversity at day 60 came from surviving recipient T cells and thymic progenitors. After one year, T-cell counts and TCRbeta diversity mostly came from new T cells.

As concerns this clonotype: The antigen remains undetermined.

Unique molecular identifiers were used in preparing the TCRbeta library. TCRdb independently ran MiXCR on the PCR reads; one entry per CDR3 protein. The repertoire holds just under 350,000 distinct CDR3 sequences, with roughly 15% as singletons. Germline loops: CDR1 SGHTA, CDR2 FQGNSA. The CDR3 extends over 15 amino acids. V was trimmed by 5 bases and J by 5 bases, leaving 17 bases between them. This TCR was recovered from a male patient between 2 and 15 years old who had a stem cell transplant for acute lymphoblastic leukemia, so the T cells may come from the graft donor. The V call is TRBV7-2, the J call TRBJ2-3, with a weak D call TRBD1 (6 bases). The sample here was PBMCs, mostly from graft donor cells, taken 360 days after TCRalphabeta/CD19-depleted stem cell transplant. Here the CDR3 reads CASSPMQGSIDTQYF. CDR3 sequence (DNA): TGTGCCAGCAGCCCCATGCAGGGGTCGATAGATACGCAGTATTTT.